This TCR beta chain emerged from a study of shared T cell receptors in the human thymus. Clones were sequenced by immunoSEQ multiplex PCR, and TCRdb holds only the in-frame ones, with some missing. The table has about 380,000 clones, about 95% seen once; the top ten hold approximately 0.02%. The CDR3 loop spans 16 amino acids. The V gene lost 1 base and the J gene lost 0 bases, with 10 bases spanning the gap. The germline V gene has CDR1 KGHSH and CDR2 LQKENI. The receptor was isolated from a human donor. Sequenced sample: thymocytes. This sequence joins TRBV18 and TRBJ1-5; possible D gene TRBD1, 6 bases. The DNA for the CDR3 is TGTGCCAGCTCACCACGTGGGGACACTAGCAATCAGCCCCAGCATTTT. It is translated as CASSPRGDTSNQPQHF. Filled out from reference TRBV18 and TRBJ1-5, the complete variable domain reads NAGVMQNPRHLVRRRGQEARLRCSPMKGHSHVYWYRQLPEEGLKFMVYLQKENIIDESGMPKERFSAEFPKEGPSILRIQQVVRGDSAAYFCASSPRGDTSNQPQHFGDGTRLSIL.